This T cell receptor (beta chain) originates from a study of monozygotic twins with inflammatory bowel disease. Molecular identifiers with 6-nucleotide sample barcodes were added during cDNA synthesis via template switching. From the 5' RACE reads, TCRdb lists one entry per CDR3 protein and no DNA. The sample holds about 380,000 distinct CDR3 sequences. In the case of this clonotype: The antigen remains undetermined.

The CDR3 sequence is 17 residues long. From germline, CDR1 is SGHRS and CDR2 YFSETQ. Findings and limits, study-wide: Clonotype sharing was lower in IBD patients than healthy twins, most markedly with disease activity.

The sample comprised blood. The source is a human donor with ulcerative colitis or Crohn's disease, or a healthy co-twin of an affected twin (not recorded which). The chain recombines TRBV5-1 with TRBJ2-5; TCRdb selects TRBD2, and the lack of DNA leaves this call unchecked. The CDR3 sequence: CASSLPGLAGSQETQYF. Variable domain in full (rest from reference TRBV5-1 and TRBJ2-5): KAGVTQTPRYLIKTRGQQVTLSCSPISGHRSVSWYQQTPGQGLQFLFEYFSETQRNKGNFPGRFSGRQFSNSRSEMNVSTLELGDSALYLCASSLPGLAGSQETQYFGPGTRLLVL.